This T cell receptor beta chain was retrieved from a study of T cell responses to AZD1222 COVID-19 vaccine. The CDR3 has 18 residues. Germline CDR1 SGHKS, CDR2 YYEKEE (reference sequence). The V gene lost 3 bases and the J gene lost 1 base, with 22 bases spanning the gap. Data came from immunoSEQ multiplex PCR; TCRdb stores just in-frame clones and leaves some out. The sample carries tens of thousands of clones, roughly 91% recorded once. The sample here was peripheral blood, taken on day 0 of AZD1222 vaccination. This TCR derives from an adult in good health. The chain joins TRBV5-5 to TRBJ1-1; D might be TRBD1 (5 bases). Written as DNA, the CDR3 is TGTGCCAGCAGCTCTGGGGCCGGGGGGATTGGAGGGAACACTGAAGCTTTCTTT. It yields the protein CASSSGAGGIGGNTEAFF.